This record looks at one TCR beta chain sequence and its context. The clone's antigen remains unknown. Base quality data are lacking; no much larger clone is found one base away. Using the deep immunoSEQ assay, TCR CDR3 regions were amplified from genomic DNA by multiplex PCR. Genomic DNA extracted from each cell subset was distributed evenly over all wells of several immunoSEQ 96-well plates, and each plate served as one replicate. For sorted subsets, 200 to 250 ng of genomic DNA, equivalent to 30,000 or so T cell genomes, went into each replicate PCR. The purified libraries were quantified using a Qubit 3.0 fluorometer, sized with a Bioanalyzer 2100, and then quantified again using the KAPA Library Quantification kit. Every immunoSEQ 96-well plate was sequenced on a separate single-read 150-cycle Illumina NextSeq 550 flow cell. In the authors' own workflow: Because the immunoSEQ output held only junctional sequences and lacked quality scores, the filtering could not match the filtering applied to full-length reads. To assign V/J genes and CDR3, sequences were annotated against IMGT germline references using PyIR, a Python wrapper for IgBLAST v1.9. Reads with weak V/J assignments (E-value above 1e-6), missing CDR3, stop codons, out-of-frame junctions, or ambiguous translated residues were removed. V3J clonotypes were defined as sequences sharing the same inferred V gene, J gene, and CDR3 amino acid sequence. Percentage overlap between repertoires was calculated by dividing the number of shared unique clonotypes by the size of the smaller repertoire. Richness of each repertoire was evaluated using RTK rarefaction, the Chao1 estimator, and Recon v2.1 estimates of unobserved clonotypes. OLGA was used to compute generation probabilities for all TCRbeta clonotypes that the gDNA method yielded from several donors. TCRdb obtained this table from immuneACCESS and retained in-frame rearrangements with V and J assigned. These tables miss some clones; where compared with another copy, unresolved V genes account for less than half of the shortfall, and the remainder is unexplained. The V and J calls and clone size come from that table; D and trimming were worked out from the DNA. Here the sample has about 990,000 clones; about 84% occur a single time. The top ten hold roughly 0.62% of the sample.

This sample is part of a study of shared clonotypes between healthy human individuals (dated by TCRdb to about 2020). As for the study more broadly: Three men and a couple of women, aged 18 to 49 years, made up the cohort. Between about 0.8 and 8.9 billion PBMCs per donor were obtained by leukapheresis. To increase sequencing depth and limit assay-specific biases, different laboratories used diverse techniques to prepare libraries and sequence TCR repertoires. The study deeply sequenced blood TCR repertoires of five healthy adults to estimate repertoire size and the extent of clonotype sharing between individuals. Per donor, three plates each were used for CD4 naive and CD4 memory, two for CD8 naive, and one for CD8 memory. Findings and caveats that apply to the study as a whole: Across a few donors, about 4.5% of naive CD4, roughly 3.3% of naive CD8, under 2.5% of memory CD4, and approximately 0.4% of memory CD8 clonotypes were shared. The genetic and exposure-history diversity represented was limited by the small number of donors. Pairwise subsampling led to the expectation that sequencing depth would affect the degree of clonotype sharing among donors. Even with the large sequencing depth, rarefaction of the sorted-subset datasets indicated that sequencing was incomplete. Higher generation probabilities were observed for clonotypes shared by all four sorted-subset donors than for non-shared clonotypes. Naive subsets generally had larger estimated clonotype richness than memory subsets did. Sampling was restricted to blood, and TCR repertoires in tissues likely differ from the TCR repertoires found in blood.

Healthy HIV-negative adults with no recently reported acute infections or vaccinations were included as donors. Every donor was a Caucasian adult living in Nashville, Tennessee, USA. CD4+ T cells were enriched by magnetic negative selection, after which naive cells were positively selected on CD45RA and the negative fraction was taken as the memory subset. Blood was collected by leukapheresis, and PBMCs were isolated by Ficoll-Histopaque density gradient centrifugation and then cryopreserved in liquid nitrogen vapor phase. Analytical flow cytometry was used to check the purity and quantity of every magnetically sorted T cell population. Each sorted fraction had its genomic DNA isolated and then quantified by UV absorbance on a Nanodrop 2000c. Per the germline V gene, MDHEN is the CDR1 and SYDVKM is the CDR2. The CDR3, from cysteine to phenylalanine, totals 12 residues. The retained sequence is limited to the CDR3, 36 bases, with the frame set at the first base. Trimming removed 6 bases from V and 7 bases from J, leaving 12 bases between the germline ends.

This sequence originates from a man between 18 and 29 years old in good health. Some clones in this sample may be carry-over from other donors' samples. This receptor chain uses TRBV28 and TRBJ1-1; matching of 5 bases hints at TRBD1 as the D gene. Sequences were obtained from memory CD4+ T cells from PBMCs. The cell subset or site label, as the study defines it: CD45RA-negative fraction. The CDR3 reads as follows: CASRPSQGEAFF. The DNA reads as follows: TGTGCCAGCAGACCCTCCCAGGGTGAAGCTTTCTTT.